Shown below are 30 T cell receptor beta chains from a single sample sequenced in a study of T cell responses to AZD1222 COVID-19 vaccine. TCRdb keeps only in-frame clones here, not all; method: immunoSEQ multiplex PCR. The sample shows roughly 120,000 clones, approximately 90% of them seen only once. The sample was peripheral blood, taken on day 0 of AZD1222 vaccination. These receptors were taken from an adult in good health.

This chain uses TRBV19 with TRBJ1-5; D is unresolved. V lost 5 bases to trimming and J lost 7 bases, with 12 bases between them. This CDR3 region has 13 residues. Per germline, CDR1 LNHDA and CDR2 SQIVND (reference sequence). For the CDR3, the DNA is TGTGCCAGTAGTGCTCTTACAGAGCAGCCCCAGCATTTT. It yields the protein CASSALTEQPQHF.

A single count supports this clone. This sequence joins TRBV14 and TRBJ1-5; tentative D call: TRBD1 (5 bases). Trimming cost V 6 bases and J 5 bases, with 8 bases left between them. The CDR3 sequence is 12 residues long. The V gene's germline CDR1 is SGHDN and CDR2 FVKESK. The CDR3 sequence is CASSWGYQPQHF. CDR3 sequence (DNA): TGTGCCAGCAGTTGGGGCTATCAGCCCCAGCATTTT.

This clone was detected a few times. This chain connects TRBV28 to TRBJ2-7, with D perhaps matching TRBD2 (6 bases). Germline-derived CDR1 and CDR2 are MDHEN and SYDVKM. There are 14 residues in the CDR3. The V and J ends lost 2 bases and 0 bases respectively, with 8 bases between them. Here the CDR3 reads CASSLRGGSYEQYF. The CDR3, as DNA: TGTGCCAGCAGTTTAAGGGGAGGCTCCTACGAGCAGTACTTC.

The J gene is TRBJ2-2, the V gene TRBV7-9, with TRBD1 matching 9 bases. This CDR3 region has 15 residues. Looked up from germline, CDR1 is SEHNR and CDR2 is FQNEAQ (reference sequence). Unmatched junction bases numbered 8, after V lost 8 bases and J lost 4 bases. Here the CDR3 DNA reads TGTGCCAGCTTTCCGGGACAGGGAGGCACCGGGGAGCTGTTTTTT. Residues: CASFPGQGGTGELFF.

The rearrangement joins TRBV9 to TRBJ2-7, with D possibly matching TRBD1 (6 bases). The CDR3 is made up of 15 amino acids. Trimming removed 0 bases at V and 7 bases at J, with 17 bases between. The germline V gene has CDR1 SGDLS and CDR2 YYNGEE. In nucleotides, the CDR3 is TGTGCCAGCAGCGTAGGGGACATGAGGTCGGAAGAGCAGTACTTC. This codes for CASSVGDMRSEEQYF.

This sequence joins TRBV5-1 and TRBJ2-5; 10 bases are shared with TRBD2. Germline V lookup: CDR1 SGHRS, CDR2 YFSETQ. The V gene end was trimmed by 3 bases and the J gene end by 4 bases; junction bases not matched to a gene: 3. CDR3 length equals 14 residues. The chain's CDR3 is CASSSRLAGETQYF. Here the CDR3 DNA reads TGCGCCAGCAGCTCCCGACTAGCGGGAGAGACCCAGTACTTC. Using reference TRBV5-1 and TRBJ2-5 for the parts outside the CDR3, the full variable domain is KAGVTQTPRYLIKTRGQQVTLSCSPISGHRSVSWYQQTPGQGLQFLFEYFSETQRNKGNFPGRFSGRQFSNSRSEMNVSTLELGDSALYLCASSSRLAGETQYFGPGTRLLVL.

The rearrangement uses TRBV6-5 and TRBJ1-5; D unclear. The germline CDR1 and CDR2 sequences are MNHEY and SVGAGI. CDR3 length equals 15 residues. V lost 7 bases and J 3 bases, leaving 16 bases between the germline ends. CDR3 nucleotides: TGTGCCAGCACTCAGAGTCCGGGGAACAATCAGCCCCAGCATTTT. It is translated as CASTQSPGNNQPQHF.

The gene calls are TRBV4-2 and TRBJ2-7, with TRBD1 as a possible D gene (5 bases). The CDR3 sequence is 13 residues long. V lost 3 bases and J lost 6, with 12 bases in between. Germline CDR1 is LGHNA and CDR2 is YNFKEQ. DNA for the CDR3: TGTGCCAGCAGCCAGGGGTGGGGCCGCGAGCAGTACTTC. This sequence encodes CASSQGWGREQYF.

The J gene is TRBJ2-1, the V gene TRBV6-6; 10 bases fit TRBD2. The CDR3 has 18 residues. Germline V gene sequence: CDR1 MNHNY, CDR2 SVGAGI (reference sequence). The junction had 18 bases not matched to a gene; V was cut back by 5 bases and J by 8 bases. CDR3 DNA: TGTGCCAGCAGTCCGCGACTAGCGGGCCCCTCAGACGTGTATGAGCAGTTCTTC. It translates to CASSPRLAGPSDVYEQFF.

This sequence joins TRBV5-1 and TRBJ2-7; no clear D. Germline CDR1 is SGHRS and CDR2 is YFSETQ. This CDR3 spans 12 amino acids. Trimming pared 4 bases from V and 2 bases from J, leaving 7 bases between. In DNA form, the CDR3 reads TGCGCCAGCAGCAAAATCGCCTACGAGCAGTACTTC. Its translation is CASSKIAYEQYF. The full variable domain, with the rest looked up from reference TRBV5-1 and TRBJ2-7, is KAGVTQTPRYLIKTRGQQVTLSCSPISGHRSVSWYQQTPGQGLQFLFEYFSETQRNKGNFPGRFSGRQFSNSRSEMNVSTLELGDSALYLCASSKIAYEQYFGPGTRLTVT.

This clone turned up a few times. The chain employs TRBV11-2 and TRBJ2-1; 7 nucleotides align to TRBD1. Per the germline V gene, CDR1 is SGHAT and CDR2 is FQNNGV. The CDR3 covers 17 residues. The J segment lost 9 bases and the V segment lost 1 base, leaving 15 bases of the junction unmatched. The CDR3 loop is CASSLGRGHNRYGEQFF. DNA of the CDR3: TGTGCCAGCAGCTTAGGAAGGGGGCATAATAGGTATGGTGAGCAGTTCTTC.

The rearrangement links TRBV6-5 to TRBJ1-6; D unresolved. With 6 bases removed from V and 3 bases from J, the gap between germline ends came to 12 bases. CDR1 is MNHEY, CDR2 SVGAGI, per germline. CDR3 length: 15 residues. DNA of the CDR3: TGTGCCAGCAGGGGTGGCGACGTCTATAATTCACCCCTCCACTTT. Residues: CASRGGDVYNSPLHF.

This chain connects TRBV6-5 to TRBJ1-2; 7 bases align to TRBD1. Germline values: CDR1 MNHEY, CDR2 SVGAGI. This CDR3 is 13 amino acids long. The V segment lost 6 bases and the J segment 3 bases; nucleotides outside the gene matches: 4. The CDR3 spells CASRSGTDYGYTF. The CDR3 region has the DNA TGTGCCAGCAGGTCCGGGACAGACTATGGCTACACCTTC.

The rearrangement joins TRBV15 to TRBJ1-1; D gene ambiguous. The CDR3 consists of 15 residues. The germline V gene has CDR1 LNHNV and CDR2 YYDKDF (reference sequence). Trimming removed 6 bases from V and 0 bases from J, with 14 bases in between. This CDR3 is CATRSWSGMNTEAFF. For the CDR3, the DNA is TGTGCCACCAGGTCGTGGTCGGGAATGAACACTGAAGCTTTCTTT.

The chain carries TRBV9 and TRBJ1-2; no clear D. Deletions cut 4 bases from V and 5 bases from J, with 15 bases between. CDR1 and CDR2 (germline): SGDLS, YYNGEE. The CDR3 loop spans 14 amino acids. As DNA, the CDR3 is TGTGCCAGCAGCCCATCAGAGTCGACTTATGGCTACACCTTC. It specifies CASSPSESTYGYTF. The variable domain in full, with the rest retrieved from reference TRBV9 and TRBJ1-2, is DSGVTQTPKHLITATGQRVTLRCSPRSGDLSVYWYQQSLDQGLQFLIQYYNGEERAKGNILERFSAQQFPDLHSELNLSSLELGDSALYFCASSPSESTYGYTFGSGTRLTVV.

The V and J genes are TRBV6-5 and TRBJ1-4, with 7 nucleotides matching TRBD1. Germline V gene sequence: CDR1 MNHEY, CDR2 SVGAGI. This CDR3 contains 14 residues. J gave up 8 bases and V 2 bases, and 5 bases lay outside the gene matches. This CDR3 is CASSYGRGREKLFF. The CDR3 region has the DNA TGTGCCAGCAGTTACGGGAGGGGGCGAGAAAAACTGTTTTTT.

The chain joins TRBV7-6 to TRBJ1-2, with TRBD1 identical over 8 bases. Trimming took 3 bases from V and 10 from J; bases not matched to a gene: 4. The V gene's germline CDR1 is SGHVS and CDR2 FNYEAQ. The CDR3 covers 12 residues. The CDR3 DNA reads TGTGCCAGCAGCTTGGGACAGGCACCCTACACCTTC. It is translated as CASSLGQAPYTF.

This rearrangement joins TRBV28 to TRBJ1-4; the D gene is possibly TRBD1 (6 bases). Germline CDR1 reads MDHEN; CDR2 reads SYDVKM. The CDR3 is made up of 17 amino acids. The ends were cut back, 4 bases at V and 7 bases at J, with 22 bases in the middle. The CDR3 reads CASSSSGTPRAGEKLFF. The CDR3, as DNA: TGTGCCAGCAGTTCTTCCGGGACACCCAGGGCGGGTGAAAAACTGTTTTTT.

CDR3 bases: TGTGCCAGTAGGTTCGGCTTGGGGGGTGAAGATGGCTACACCTTC. It codes for CASRFGLGGEDGYTF. The chain joins TRBV19 to TRBJ1-2; the D gene is possibly TRBD1 (5 bases). The CDR3 consists of 15 residues. V was cut by 6 bases and J by 6 bases, with 20 bases left in between. CDR1 is LNHDA, CDR2 SQIVND, per germline (reference sequence).

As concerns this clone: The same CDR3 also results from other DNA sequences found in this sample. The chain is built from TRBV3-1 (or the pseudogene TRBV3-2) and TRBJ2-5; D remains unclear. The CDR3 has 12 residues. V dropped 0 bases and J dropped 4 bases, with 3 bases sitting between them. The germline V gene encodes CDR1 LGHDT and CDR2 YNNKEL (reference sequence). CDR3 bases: TGTGCCAGCAGCCAAGAAAGAGAGACCCAGTACTTC. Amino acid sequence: CASSQERETQYF.

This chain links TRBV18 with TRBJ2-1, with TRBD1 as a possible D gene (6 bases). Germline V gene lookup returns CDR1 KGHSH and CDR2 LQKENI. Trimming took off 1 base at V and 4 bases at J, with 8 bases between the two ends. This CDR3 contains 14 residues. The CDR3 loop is CASSPRDIYNEQFF. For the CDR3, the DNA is TGTGCCAGCTCACCACGGGACATTTACAATGAGCAGTTCTTC.

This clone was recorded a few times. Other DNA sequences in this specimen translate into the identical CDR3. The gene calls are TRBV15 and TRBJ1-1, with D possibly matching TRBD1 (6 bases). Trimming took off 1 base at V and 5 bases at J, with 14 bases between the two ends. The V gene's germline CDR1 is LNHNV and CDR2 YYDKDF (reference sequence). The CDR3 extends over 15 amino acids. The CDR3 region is CATSRGGGGGTEAFF. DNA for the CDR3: TGTGCCACCAGCAGAGGCGGGGGCGGGGGGACTGAAGCTTTCTTT.

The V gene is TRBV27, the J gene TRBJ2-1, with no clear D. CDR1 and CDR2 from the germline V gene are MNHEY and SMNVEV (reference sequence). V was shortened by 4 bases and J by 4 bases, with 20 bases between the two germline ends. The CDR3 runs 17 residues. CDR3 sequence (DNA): TGTGCCAGCAGTTCCCCTGATCGCCCAACCCGTTACAATGAGCAGTTCTTC. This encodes CASSSPDRPTRYNEQFF.

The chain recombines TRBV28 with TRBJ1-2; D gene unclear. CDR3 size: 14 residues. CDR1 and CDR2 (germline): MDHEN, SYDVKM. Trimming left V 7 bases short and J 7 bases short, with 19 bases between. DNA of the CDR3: TGTGCCAGCACCCTTCACCGAAGTCGGGGTGGCTACACCTTC. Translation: CASTLHRSRGGYTF.

The CDR3 here is CASSLGGLRNEQFF. The CDR3 region has the DNA TGTGCCAGCAGCTTAGGGGGACTGAGAAATGAGCAGTTCTTC. The genes are TRBV7-3 and TRBJ2-1; TRBD2 is a possible D gene (6 bases). Germline-derived CDR1 and CDR2 are SGHTA and FQGTGA. The CDR3 length is 14 residues. Trimming removed 2 bases at V and 7 bases at J, with 12 bases between.

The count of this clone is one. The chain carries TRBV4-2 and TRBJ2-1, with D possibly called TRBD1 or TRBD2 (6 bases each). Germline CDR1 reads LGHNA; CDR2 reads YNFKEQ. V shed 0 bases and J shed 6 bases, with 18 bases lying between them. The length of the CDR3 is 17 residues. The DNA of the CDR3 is TGTGCCAGCAGCCAAGACCTTAAGGGGGGAAGGGCCAATGAGCAGTTCTTC. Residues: CASSQDLKGGRANEQFF.

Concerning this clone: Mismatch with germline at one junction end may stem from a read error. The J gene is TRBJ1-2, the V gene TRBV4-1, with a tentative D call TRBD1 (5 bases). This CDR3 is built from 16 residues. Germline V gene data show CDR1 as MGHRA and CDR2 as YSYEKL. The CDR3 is CAGSPLVGGGNYGYTF. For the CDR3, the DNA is TGCGCCGGCAGCCCATTGGTCGGCGGGGGGAACTATGGCTACACCTTC.

Here the CDR3 DNA reads TGTGCCAGCAGCCCCTACCAGGGGGGAAATGGCTACACCTTC. Protein sequence: CASSPYQGGNGYTF. This chain links TRBV3-1 (or the pseudogene TRBV3-2) with TRBJ1-2; 7 nucleotides match TRBD1. The J segment lost 6 bases and the V segment lost 4 bases, leaving 8 bases of the junction unmatched. This CDR3 is 14 amino acids long. CDR1 is LGHDT and CDR2 is YNNKEL in the germline V gene (reference sequence).

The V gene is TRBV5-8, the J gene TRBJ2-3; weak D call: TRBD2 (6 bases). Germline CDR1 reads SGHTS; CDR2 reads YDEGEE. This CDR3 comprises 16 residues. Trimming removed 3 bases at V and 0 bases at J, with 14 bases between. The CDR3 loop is CASSSGRELSTDTQYF. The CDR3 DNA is TGTGCCAGCAGCTCCGGCCGGGAGCTCAGCACAGATACGCAGTATTTT.

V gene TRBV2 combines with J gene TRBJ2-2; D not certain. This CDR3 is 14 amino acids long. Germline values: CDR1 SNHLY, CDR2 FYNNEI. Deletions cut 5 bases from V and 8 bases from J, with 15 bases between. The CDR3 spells CASSKDRAKGELFF. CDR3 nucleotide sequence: TGTGCCAGCAGTAAGGACCGGGCTAAAGGGGAGCTGTTTTTT.